The 18 T cell receptor beta chains presented below share a single source sample, sequenced in a study of blood T cell repertoires in COVID-19. The table came from immunoSEQ multiplex PCR; TCRdb's copy has only in-frame clones and leaves some out. The sample records approximately 230,000 clones, 85% to 90% being singletons. Sequencing input: peripheral blood. The receptors here all came from a man aged 80 or over with acute or convalescent COVID-19.

This clone was picked up one time. The chain couples TRBV3-1 (or the pseudogene TRBV3-2) to TRBJ1-3, with 8 bases fitting TRBD1. CDR1 is LGHDT and CDR2 is YNNKEL in the germline V gene (reference sequence). This CDR3 has 15 residues. Unmatched junction bases numbered 1, after V lost 0 bases and J lost 3 bases. This CDR3 is CASSQDRGLGNTIYF. CDR3 bases: TGTGCCAGCAGCCAAGACAGGGGGCTTGGAAACACCATATATTTT.

The V call is TRBV7-9, the J call TRBJ1-4; tentatively, D is TRBD1 (6 bases). The CDR3 is 18 residues long. V dropped 5 bases and J dropped 8 bases, with 27 bases sitting between them. Germline CDR1 SEHNR, CDR2 FQNEAQ (reference sequence). The CDR3 region is CASSPTGRRTVVGEKLFF. The CDR3 DNA reads TGTGCCAGCAGCCCGACTGGTCGGCGGACAGTGGTAGGGGAAAAACTGTTTTTT.

V and J are TRBV10-3 and TRBJ1-3; 8 nucleotides agree with TRBD1. Germline values: CDR1 ENHRY, CDR2 SYGVKD. The V gene end was trimmed by 6 bases and the J gene end by 4 bases; junction bases not matched to a gene: 8. The CDR3 length is 15 residues. Here the CDR3 reads CAIREGQGKGNTIYF. CDR3 DNA: TGTGCCATCAGAGAAGGACAGGGAAAAGGAAACACCATATATTTT.

The chain is built from TRBV7-2 and TRBJ1-2; maybe TRBD1 (5 bases). This CDR3 has 14 amino acids. The germline V gene encodes CDR1 SGHTA and CDR2 FQGNSA. The V end was cut by 2 bases, the J end by 5 bases, with 12 bases between. CDR3 residues: CASSLSGRTYGYTF. The CDR3 nucleotides are TGTGCCAGCAGCTTATCAGGGAGGACGTATGGCTACACCTTC.

The gene calls are TRBV29-1 and TRBJ2-1; 9 bases line up with TRBD2. V was clipped by 7 bases and J by 0 bases; unmatched bases: 7. Germline V gene sequence: CDR1 SQVTM, CDR2 ANQGSEA. The CDR3 has 15 residues. This CDR3 is CSARLADSSYNEQFF. The CDR3 DNA reads TGCAGCGCCCGACTAGCGGACAGCTCCTACAATGAGCAGTTCTTC.

This chain links TRBV6-5 with TRBJ1-5; the match to TRBD1 covers 9 bases. V lost 5 bases and J lost 4; bases outside the gene matches: 6. Germline V lookup: CDR1 MNHEY, CDR2 SVGAGI. This CDR3 contains 15 residues. The CDR3 loop is CASSTDRGGNQPQHF. The CDR3 DNA is TGTGCCAGCAGTACTGACAGGGGGGGGAATCAGCCCCAGCATTTT.

The chain recombines TRBV19 with TRBJ1-3; possible D gene TRBD1, 6 bases. The CDR3 loop spans 14 amino acids. V lost 6 bases, J lost 4 bases, and 13 bases lay in between. Germline loops: CDR1 LNHDA, CDR2 SQIVND (reference sequence). CDR3 sequence (DNA): TGTGCCAGTAGACCTACAGGGATCGGAAACACCATATATTTT. Protein: CASRPTGIGNTIYF.

CDR3 nucleotide sequence: TGCAGCGTTGAGACAGGGGCGACAGGAAACACCATATATTTT. It codes for CSVETGATGNTIYF. V usage is TRBV29-1 and J usage is TRBJ1-3; 8 bases line up with TRBD1. With 3 bases clipped from V and 4 bases from J, the junction kept 5 bases outside the gene matches. The germline V gene has CDR1 SQVTM and CDR2 ANQGSEA. The CDR3 has 14 amino acids.

This clone occurred once. The chain joins TRBV7-9 to TRBJ2-3; TRBD2 might be the D (7 bases). CDR1 and CDR2 (germline): SEHNR, FQNEAQ (reference sequence). Trimming pared 3 bases from V and 1 base from J, leaving 11 bases between. This CDR3 comprises 15 residues. The CDR3 loop reads CASSLPGGGTDTQYF. In DNA, the CDR3 is TGTGCCAGCAGCTTGCCGGGGGGCGGCACAGATACGCAGTATTTT.

This chain joins TRBV19 and TRBJ1-4; tentatively, D is TRBD1 (6 bases). The length of the CDR3 is 14 residues. Germline V gene sequence: CDR1 LNHDA, CDR2 SQIVND (reference sequence). Trimming stripped 4 bases from V and 14 bases from J, with 20 bases between. The CDR3 spells CASSTGTSQRGLFF. For the CDR3, the DNA is TGTGCCAGTAGTACTGGCACTTCCCAAAGGGGGCTGTTTTTT.

The chain carries TRBV3-1 (or the pseudogene TRBV3-2) and TRBJ1-1; D remains unclear. CDR3 length equals 14 residues. Germline V CDR1 and CDR2: LGHDT, YNNKEL (reference sequence). V was pared by 3 bases and J by 1 base, with 9 bases between. The CDR3 here is CASSHLRKNTEAFF. The CDR3 DNA sequence: TGTGCCAGCAGCCACTTGAGGAAGAACACTGAAGCTTTCTTT.

V gene TRBV4-2 combines with J gene TRBJ2-3; 7 positions agree with TRBD2. CDR3 length: 15 residues. Germline CDR1 is LGHNA and CDR2 is YNFKEQ. The trim removed 2 bases at V and 5 bases at J, leaving 7 bases unmatched. The CDR3 loop is CASSQSGTKGDTQYF. For the CDR3, the DNA is TGTGCCAGCAGCCAATCCGGGACTAAAGGAGATACGCAGTATTTT.

This chain uses TRBV7-9 with TRBJ2-5, with TRBD1 identical over 7 bases. Germline CDR1 is SEHNR and CDR2 is FQNEAQ (reference sequence). The CDR3 is made up of 17 amino acids. Unmatched junction bases numbered 12, after V lost 4 bases and J lost 1 base. The CDR3 DNA is TGTGCCAGCAGCTCGAAGACAGGGTTATGGACCCAAGAGACCCAGTACTTC. It encodes CASSSKTGLWTQETQYF.

The chain has TRBV19 and TRBJ1-5; D is possibly TRBD1 (5 bases). The V gene's germline CDR1 is LNHDA and CDR2 SQIVND (reference sequence). The CDR3 has 15 amino acids. Trimming left V 5 bases short and J 1 base short, with 12 bases between. The CDR3 reads CASSWRGASNQPQHF. CDR3 DNA: TGTGCCAGTAGTTGGAGGGGCGCGAGCAATCAGCCCCAGCATTTT.

CDR3 nucleotide sequence: TGTGCCAGCAGCACGACAGGGGATAACGAGCAGTACTTC. As protein: CASSTTGDNEQYF. The chain combines TRBV12-3 or TRBV12-4 with TRBJ2-7, with 8 bases matching TRBD1. Trimming removed 6 bases from V and 5 bases from J; junction bases left unmatched: 6. There are 13 residues in the CDR3.

The chain has TRBV5-8 and TRBJ2-5; 10 nucleotides line up with TRBD2. The V and J ends lost 1 base and 5 bases, in that order; junction bases with no gene match: 8. Per the germline V gene, CDR1 is SGHTS and CDR2 is YDEGEE. This CDR3 region has 16 residues. The CDR3 nucleotides read TGTGCCAGCAGCTTGTTCGCTAGCGGGGGCTTTGAGACCCAGTACTTC. Amino acids: CASSLFASGGFETQYF.

The chain uses TRBV5-1 and TRBJ2-1; 8 bases agree with TRBD2. Germline CDR1 reads SGHRS; CDR2 reads YFSETQ. The CDR3 consists of 15 residues. The V segment lost 0 bases and the J segment 9 bases; nucleotides outside the gene matches: 8. CDR3: CASSLVSGTLSEQFF. The CDR3 bases are TGCGCCAGCAGCTTGGTTAGCGGGACCTTGTCTGAGCAGTTCTTC. Full variable domain (outside the CDR3, taken from reference TRBV5-1 and TRBJ2-1): KAGVTQTPRYLIKTRGQQVTLSCSPISGHRSVSWYQQTPGQGLQFLFEYFSETQRNKGNFPGRFSGRQFSNSRSEMNVSTLELGDSALYLCASSLVSGTLSEQFFGPGTRLTVL.

V and J are TRBV13 and TRBJ1-5, with a tentative D call TRBD1 (6 bases). This CDR3 is built from 16 residues. Germline CDR1 reads PRHDT; CDR2 reads FYEKMQ (reference sequence). Trimming left V 3 bases short and J 4 bases short, with 16 bases between. CDR3 protein: CASSFRGGMGNQPQHF. CDR3 coding DNA: TGTGCCAGCAGCTTCCGAGGGGGTATGGGAAATCAGCCCCAGCATTTT.